These T cell receptor beta chains were read from a single sample in a study of blood T cell repertoires in COVID-19. Sequenced by immunoSEQ multiplex PCR; TCRdb stores in-frame clones only, minus some. The sample has about 45,000 clones, under 90% seen once. Sequences were obtained from peripheral blood. The origin of the receptors is a human donor in a cohort sampled during active COVID-19. Both conserved end residues are part of each CDR3.

V: TRBV30
J: TRBJ2-3
length: 17
CDR3: CAWSAPGQGAPIDTQYF

V: TRBV9
J: TRBJ2-1
length: 15
CDR3: CASSGTTGGHNEQFF

V: TRBV3-1/TRBV3-2
J: TRBJ2-6
length: 18
CDR3: CASTLTGLYHSGANVLTF

V: TRBV21-1
J: TRBJ1-5
length: 17
CDR3: CASSKSPRDRDYQPQHF

V: TRBV7-9
J: TRBJ2-2
length: 16
CDR3: CASSLSGTGEAGELFF

V: TRBV6-5
J: TRBJ1-1
length: 12
CDR3: CAIGAQGTEAFF

V: TRBV30
J: TRBJ1-5
length: 16
CDR3: CAWRGAGGFGNQPQHF

V: TRBV4-1
J: TRBJ1-2
length: 15
CDR3: CASSQSSTGGYGYTF

V: TRBV7-9
J: TRBJ2-2
length: 10
CDR3: CASSSGELFF

V: TRBV19
J: TRBJ1-2
length: 14
CDR3: CASSNTDRVYGYTF

V: TRBV7-2
J: TRBJ2-7
length: 15
CDR3: CASSSTSGGTYEQYF

V: TRBV2
J: TRBJ2-5
length: 13
CDR3: CASTTRNLETQYF

V: TRBV7-2
J: TRBJ2-6
length: 16
CDR3: CASSLFGGAGANVLTF

V: TRBV11-2
J: TRBJ2-1
length: 15
CDR3: CASSRAGVSSNEQFF

V: TRBV5-1
J: TRBJ2-1
length: 16
CDR3: CASSLAYGENYNEQFF

V: TRBV5-1
J: TRBJ1-3
length: 15
CDR3: CASSPTGAGGNTIYF

V: TRBV28
J: TRBJ1-5
length: 15
CDR3: CASSTGAYSNQPQHF

V: TRBV15
J: TRBJ2-2
length: 15
CDR3: CATSRAWTGPGELFF

V: TRBV21-1
J: TRBJ1-2
length: 17
CDR3: CASSKVDRQAVPYGYTF

V: TRBV27
J: TRBJ1-4
length: 15
CDR3: CASSLWGGQGEKLFF

V: TRBV18
J: TRBJ1-6
length: 15
CDR3: CASSPPSRPGSPLHF

V: TRBV7-3
J: TRBJ2-5
length: 13
CDR3: CASSLREEGTQYF

V: TRBV21-1
J: TRBJ2-2
length: 16
CDR3: CASSKVAGRGAGELFF

V: TRBV28
J: TRBJ2-2
length: 14
CDR3: CASSLSQGAGELFF

V: TRBV7-3
J: TRBJ2-3
length: 14
CDR3: CASSLGGEGDTQYF

V: TRBV2
J: TRBJ2-1
length: 12
CDR3: CANGQLNNEQFF

V: TRBV7-9
J: TRBJ2-2
length: 12
CDR3: CASSFSTGELFF

V: TRBV6-5
J: TRBJ1-1
length: 14
CDR3: CASSYSRGQNEAFF

V: TRBV6-1
J: TRBJ2-7
length: 14
CDR3: CASSEGNSGYEQYF

V: TRBV5-4
J: TRBJ2-4
length: 15
CDR3: CASSQTSGGGNIQYF

V: TRBV5-1
J: TRBJ2-1
length: 15
CDR3: CASSLEGGDYNEQFF

V: TRBV3-1/TRBV3-2
J: TRBJ2-1
length: 16
CDR3: CASSQLIPGQGRGQFF

V: TRBV5-1
J: TRBJ1-6
length: 15
CDR3: CASSFYREGNSPLHF